These 23 T cell receptor beta chains were all obtained from the same sample, sequenced in a study of beta chain features in type 1 diabetes. The isolated RNA, all of it, was reverse transcribed, so expressed TCRB transcripts were what got sequenced. Data came from immunoSEQ multiplex PCR; TCRdb stores just in-frame clones and leaves some out. Altogether about 240,000 clones are present, about 14% being singletons, with the ten largest covering just under 0.02%. Study results and limitations: Within each of all four CD4+ subsets, Type 1 diabetes patients had TCRB CDR3s that were moderately but significantly shorter.

Their antigens are not known. Sequencing was carried out using naive CD4+ T cells from blood. The source of these receptors is a man aged 30 to 39 with type 1 diabetes.

The chain carries TRBV2 and TRBJ2-3, with a possible D match to TRBD1 (5 bases). The CDR3 has 15 amino acids. CDR1 is SNHLY and CDR2 is FYNNEI in the germline V gene. V gave up 5 bases and J gave up 0 bases, with 12 bases separating them. For the CDR3, the DNA is TGTGCCAGCAGTCTAAGACAGACTAGCACAGATACGCAGTATTTT. It codes for CASSLRQTSTDTQYF.

This clone turned up a few times. The chain carries TRBV25-1 and TRBJ2-3, with TRBD2 matching over 7 bases. With V trimmed by 0 bases and J by 3 bases, 6 bases remained unmatched. CDR3 length: 16 amino acids. CDR1 and CDR2 from the germline V gene are MGHDK and SYGVNS. The CDR3 DNA follows: TGTGCCAGCAGTGAATATGGTCAGGGAGGGACAGATACGCAGTATTTT. It codes for CASSEYGQGGTDTQYF.

This clone has just a few counts. The chain has TRBV28 and TRBJ2-7; the D gene is possibly TRBD1 (5 bases). V dropped 5 bases and J dropped 1 base, with 15 bases sitting between them. Germline CDR1 is MDHEN and CDR2 is SYDVKM. The CDR3 has 15 residues. Here the CDR3 DNA reads TGTGCCAGCAGTCCCGACAGTGGGCCTTCCTACGAGCAGTACTTC. Its translation is CASSPDSGPSYEQYF.

The chain uses TRBV18 and TRBJ2-7; 7 bases agree with TRBD1. V lost 2 bases, J lost 7 bases, and 11 bases stayed unmatched. Germline CDR1 and CDR2: KGHSH and LQKENI. The CDR3 extends over 15 amino acids. CDR3 coding DNA: TGTGCCAGCTCACCAAGGGCAGGGGGATCGGGGGAGCAGTACTTC. Protein: CASSPRAGGSGEQYF.

This sequence joins TRBV30 and TRBJ1-3; TRBD1 matches at 9 bases. The trim removed 5 bases at V and 0 bases at J, leaving 2 bases unmatched. The germline gives CDR1 GTSNPN, CDR2 SVGIG (reference sequence). This CDR3 contains 14 residues. CDR3 bases: TGTGCCTGGGGGACAGGGCTCTCTGGAAACACCATATATTTT. Translated, it gives CAWGTGLSGNTIYF.

In its sample, this clone was seen a few times. Other DNA sequences of this sample code for an identical CDR3. The V call is TRBV5-1, the J call TRBJ2-1, with 8 bases matching TRBD2. The V gene's germline CDR1 is SGHRS and CDR2 YFSETQ. After removal of 3 bases from V and 0 bases from J, the junction contained 2 bases not matched to a gene. CDR3 length equals 15 residues. The CDR3 reads CASSSSGSSYNEQFF. The CDR3 DNA reads TGCGCCAGCAGCTCGAGCGGGAGCTCCTACAATGAGCAGTTCTTC.

This clone was seen a handful of times. The chain has TRBV18 and TRBJ2-7; the match to TRBD2 covers 8 bases. The ends lost 2 bases at V and 7 bases at J; junction bases unmatched: 10. This CDR3 comprises 15 residues. Germline values: CDR1 KGHSH, CDR2 LQKENI. The CDR3 coding sequence is TGTGCCAGCTCACCAGGGGACGGGAGGGGGTCGGAGCAGTACTTC. Amino acid sequence: CASSPGDGRGSEQYF.

J is TRBJ1-4 and V is TRBV10-3; 8 nucleotides line up with TRBD1. The germline CDR1 and CDR2 sequences are ENHRY and SYGVKD. The CDR3 has 15 amino acids. J lost 1 base, V lost 4 bases, and 2 bases had no gene match. CDR3 coding DNA: TGTGCCATCAGTGCCGGACAGGGAACTAATGAAAAACTGTTTTTT. Amino acids: CAISAGQGTNEKLFF.

This clone was counted a few times. Other DNA sequences in this specimen translate into the identical CDR3. J is TRBJ1-1 and V is TRBV5-1, with TRBD1 identical over 8 bases. This CDR3 comprises 15 residues. V gave up 0 bases and J gave up 1 base; unmatched junction bases: 2. The germline gives CDR1 SGHRS, CDR2 YFSETQ. The chain's CDR3 is CASSLGQGANTEAFF. The CDR3 nucleotides read TGCGCCAGCAGCTTGGGGCAGGGGGCGAACACTGAAGCTTTCTTT.

The table lists this clone with a few counts. V gene TRBV9 combines with J gene TRBJ1-5; 7 bases fit TRBD1. The V gene end was trimmed by 5 bases and the J gene end by 0 bases; junction bases not matched to a gene: 5. Germline loops: CDR1 SGDLS, CDR2 YYNGEE. The CDR3 runs to 15 residues. The CDR3 DNA is TGTGCCAGCAGTCGGGACAGTTATAGCAATCAGCCCCAGCATTTT. Translation: CASSRDSYSNQPQHF.

This clone was recorded a few times. The chain is built from TRBV30 and TRBJ2-7; weak D call: TRBD1 (7 bases). This CDR3 is built from 13 residues. V shed 5 bases and J shed 6 bases, with 17 bases lying between them. Germline CDR1 reads GTSNPN; CDR2 reads SVGIG (reference sequence). DNA of the CDR3: TGTGCCTGGTGTAGCGGAGGGGGCGCCGAGCAGTACTTC. This translates into CAWCSGGGAEQYF. Full variable domain (remainder filled in from reference TRBV30 and TRBJ2-7): SQTIHQWPATLVQPVGSPLSLECTVEGTSNPNLYWYRQAAGRGLQLLFYSVGIGQISSEVPQNLSASRPQDRQFILSSKKLLLSDSGFYLCAWCSGGGAEQYFGPGTRLTVT.

A few counts support this clone. The chain employs TRBV7-6 and TRBJ2-3; D is perhaps TRBD2 (5 bases). V was pared by 5 bases and J by 4 bases, with 13 bases between. The germline V gene encodes CDR1 SGHVS and CDR2 FNYEAQ. The CDR3 has 14 amino acids. Written as DNA, the CDR3 is TGTGCCAGCAGCCCTCGTGGGAGCGCAGATACGCAGTATTTT. As protein: CASSPRGSADTQYF.

This clone was counted between two and nine times. This chain links TRBV29-1 with TRBJ2-2; 8 bases align to TRBD2. The CDR3 spans 13 residues. The germline V gene has CDR1 SQVTM and CDR2 ANQGSEA. The trim removed 5 bases at V and 7 bases at J, leaving 6 bases unmatched. This chain's CDR3 is CSVRRGAGGELFF. The CDR3, as DNA: TGCAGCGTTCGGCGGGGGGCAGGCGGGGAGCTGTTTTTT.

The chain is built from TRBV5-1 and TRBJ2-7; possibly TRBD1 for D (6 bases). V dropped 4 bases and J dropped 0 bases, with 11 bases sitting between them. CDR3 length: 14 amino acids. Per the germline V gene, CDR1 is SGHRS and CDR2 is YFSETQ. The CDR3 DNA reads as TGCGCCAGCAGCATTGACAGGATCTCCTACGAGCAGTACTTC. This gives the protein CASSIDRISYEQYF.

There are a few counts of this clone. The gene calls are TRBV2 and TRBJ2-1; possibly TRBD1 for D (6 bases). Germline V gene data show CDR1 as SNHLY and CDR2 as FYNNEI. V was shortened by 5 bases and J by 4 bases, with 12 bases between the two germline ends. This CDR3 has 14 amino acids. The CDR3 DNA reads TGTGCCAGCAGTCTGGGGGCCCTTTACAATGAGCAGTTCTTC. Translation gives CASSLGALYNEQFF.

This clone has just a few counts. Within the sample, other DNA sequences also encode this same CDR3. The chain carries TRBV7-9 and TRBJ2-7; tentative D call: TRBD1 (5 bases). V was pared by 1 base and J by 0 bases, with 13 bases between. Germline CDR1 is SEHNR and CDR2 is FQNEAQ (reference sequence). The CDR3 runs 16 residues. DNA of the CDR3: TGTGCCAGCAGCTTAGGTCTTAGGGGTAGCTCCTACGAGCAGTACTTC. Translating it yields CASSLGLRGSSYEQYF.

In this sample, this clone turned up a few times. This sequence joins TRBV9 and TRBJ2-7; TRBD2 agrees at 11 bases. The ends lost 4 bases at V and 6 bases at J; junction bases unmatched: 12. Germline V gene lookup returns CDR1 SGDLS and CDR2 YYNGEE. CDR3 size: 16 residues. The CDR3 here is CASSISGGAQLGEQYF. CDR3 nucleotides: TGTGCCAGCAGCATTAGCGGGGGGGCCCAACTCGGCGAGCAGTACTTC.

V and J are TRBV9 and TRBJ2-3; 16 bases are shared with TRBD2. Per germline, CDR1 SGDLS and CDR2 YYNGEE. J was trimmed by 3 bases and V by 3 bases; bases with no gene match: 4. The CDR3 covers 17 residues. The CDR3 sequence: CASSAPGLAGGTDTQYF. CDR3 sequence (DNA): TGTGCCAGCAGCGCTCCGGGACTAGCGGGGGGGACAGATACGCAGTATTTT.

This clone came up a few times. J is TRBJ2-1 and V is TRBV27, with TRBD1 identical over 7 bases. Germline trimming cut 3 bases from V and 6 bases from J; bases unmatched to any gene: 5. The CDR3 covers 14 residues. The germline V gene encodes CDR1 MNHEY and CDR2 SMNVEV (reference sequence). The CDR3 loop reads CASSFPTGSNEQFF. Written as DNA, the CDR3 is TGTGCCAGCAGTTTTCCGACAGGGTCCAATGAGCAGTTCTTC.

The rearrangement links TRBV10-3 to TRBJ2-1; 8 bases are a match to TRBD1. Germline CDR1 reads ENHRY; CDR2 reads SYGVKD. V shed 6 bases and J 0 bases; nucleotides not matched to a gene: 7. This CDR3 has 16 residues. The CDR3 nucleotides read TGTGCCATCAGCCGACAGGGGATTAGCTCCTACAATGAGCAGTTCTTC. It codes for CAISRQGISSYNEQFF.

The chain carries TRBV7-9 and TRBJ2-5; 12 bases match TRBD2. Unmatched junction bases numbered 6, after V lost 1 base and J lost 3 bases. Germline CDR1 SEHNR, CDR2 FQNEAQ (reference sequence). This CDR3 has 17 amino acids. As DNA, the CDR3 is TGTGCCAGCAGCTTAGGGAGAGGACTAGCGGGGAAAGAGACCCAGTACTTC. Translation: CASSLGRGLAGKETQYF.

The rearrangement uses TRBV7-9 and TRBJ1-2, with D perhaps matching TRBD1 (6 bases). CDR3 length equals 15 residues. Per the germline V gene, CDR1 is SEHNR and CDR2 is FQNEAQ (reference sequence). Trimming took off 3 bases at V and 0 bases at J, with 11 bases between the two ends. The CDR3 DNA is TGTGCCAGCAGCTTCAGACAGGATGCTAACTATGGCTACACCTTC. Protein sequence: CASSFRQDANYGYTF.

The J gene is TRBJ1-1, the V gene TRBV18, with D perhaps matching TRBD1 (6 bases). The germline V gene encodes CDR1 KGHSH and CDR2 LQKENI. Between the trimmed V and J ends, which lost 6 bases and 1 base, there was a span of 12 bases. CDR3 length: 14 residues. CDR3 bases: TGTGCCAGCTCCGCGGGGGCCGAGAACACTGAAGCTTTCTTT. It yields the protein CASSAGAENTEAFF.